The clone carrying this T cell receptor beta chain was counted a few times. Its specificity is not known. This CDR3 is 14 amino acids long. Germline CDR1 and CDR2: SGHTA and FQGTGA. The V and J ends lost 0 bases and 5 bases respectively, with 10 bases between them. The sample originates from a study of a mutant IDH1 vaccine in newly diagnosed glioma. Study details: Standard pretreatment was either radiotherapy, temozolomide, or, for most, radiochemotherapy with temozolomide.

Sequencing used immunoSEQ multiplex PCR; TCRdb keeps in-frame clones, though not all of them. The table shows 60,000 to 75,000 clones, with 79% occurring only once. Time point meaning: baseline, week 1 (first vaccination visit). The sample's treatment: pre-vaccination baseline after standard-of-care therapy. Astrocytomas found in donors were new, WHO grade 3 or 4, IDH1-mutant and ATRX-lost. Study results and caveats: Pseudoprogression appears to have had no connection to changes in top peripheral T cell clonotypes.

The V call is TRBV7-3, the J call TRBJ2-5; D uncertain. The sequences come from PBMCs, collected from a glioma patient treated with radiotherapy, temozolomide or both. The TCR was taken from a man aged 50 to 60 with glioma. The CDR3 nucleotides are TGTGCCAGCAGCTTAACCCCCTCCGGGGAGACCCAGTACTTC. It yields the protein CASSLTPSGETQYF.